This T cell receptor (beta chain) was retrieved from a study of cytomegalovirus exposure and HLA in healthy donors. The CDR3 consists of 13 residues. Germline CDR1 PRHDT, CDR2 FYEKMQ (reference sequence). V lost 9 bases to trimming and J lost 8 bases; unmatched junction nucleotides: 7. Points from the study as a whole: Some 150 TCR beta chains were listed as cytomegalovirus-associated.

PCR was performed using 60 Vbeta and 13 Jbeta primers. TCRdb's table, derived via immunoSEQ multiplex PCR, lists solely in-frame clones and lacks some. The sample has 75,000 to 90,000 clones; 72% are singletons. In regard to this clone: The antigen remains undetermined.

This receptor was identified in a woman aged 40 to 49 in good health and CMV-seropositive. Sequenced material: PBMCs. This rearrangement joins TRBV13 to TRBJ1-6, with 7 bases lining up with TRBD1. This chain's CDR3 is CASGQDEDSPLHF. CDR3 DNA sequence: TGTGCCAGTGGACAGGATGAAGATTCACCCCTCCACTTT.